This TCR beta chain emerged from a study of breast tumors, draining lymph nodes, adjacent tissues. This clonotype showed up just once. The CDR3 runs to 14 residues. Germline CDR1 reads LNHDA; CDR2 reads SQIVND (reference sequence). V was shortened by 5 bases and J by 4 bases, with 14 bases between the two germline ends. TCRdb reanalysed the multiplex PCR reads using MiXCR and keeps one entry per CDR3 protein. The sample contains about 170,000 distinct CDR3 sequences, roughly 35% of which appear only once. The lymph nodes were axillary draining lymph nodes from breast cancer patients. The material sequenced was axillary lymph node tissue. The V and J genes are TRBV19 and TRBJ1-2; TRBD1 might be the D (6 bases). This sequence originates from a female donor with breast cancer. Some clones in this sample may be carry-over from other donors' samples. The chain's CDR3 is CASSPSGQTYGYTF. CDR3 sequence (DNA): TGTGCCAGTAGTCCATCCGGACAGACCTATGGCTACACCTTC.